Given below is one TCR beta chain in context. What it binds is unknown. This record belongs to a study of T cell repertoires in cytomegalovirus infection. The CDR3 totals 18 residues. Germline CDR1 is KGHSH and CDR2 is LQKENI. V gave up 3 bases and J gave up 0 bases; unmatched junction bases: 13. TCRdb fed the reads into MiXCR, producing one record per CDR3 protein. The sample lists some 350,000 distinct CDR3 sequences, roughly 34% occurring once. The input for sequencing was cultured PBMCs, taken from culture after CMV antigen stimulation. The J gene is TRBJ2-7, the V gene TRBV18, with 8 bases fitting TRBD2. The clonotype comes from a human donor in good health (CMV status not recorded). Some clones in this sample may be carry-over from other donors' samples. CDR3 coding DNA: TGTGCCAGCTCACCGTTTCGGCTAGCGGGCTCAAGCTCCTACGAGCAGTACTTC. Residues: CASSPFRLAGSSSYEQYF.